These 30 T cell receptor beta chains originate from one sample sequenced in a study of T cells in localized non-small cell lung cancer. Measured with immunoSEQ multiplex PCR; TCRdb has only the in-frame clones, and not every one. The table lists approximately 41,000 clones, about 85% of them singletons. The material was peripheral blood, obtained before any cancer treatment. The receptors derive from a woman aged 18-49 years with stage III lung adenocarcinoma.

This sequence joins TRBV5-1 and TRBJ2-5; 11 bases are a match to TRBD2. Looked up from germline, CDR1 is SGHRS and CDR2 is YFSETQ. This CDR3 is built from 16 residues. Unmatched junction bases numbered 5, after V lost 3 bases and J lost 1 base. CDR3 in DNA: TGCGCCAGCAGCTCCACTAGCGGGGGCACCCAAGAGACCCAGTACTTC. Encoded protein: CASSSTSGGTQETQYF.

This sequence joins TRBV6-1 and TRBJ1-5, with unresolved D. There are 12 residues in the CDR3. Germline lookup yields CDR1 MNHNS and CDR2 SASEGT. Trimming took off 3 bases at V and 3 bases at J, with 3 bases between the two ends. The CDR3 loop reads CASSEPNQPQHF. CDR3 sequence (DNA): TGTGCCAGCAGTGAGCCCAATCAGCCCCAGCATTTT.

The chain uses TRBV6-1 and TRBJ1-4; D is ambiguous. V was shortened by 1 base and J by 16 bases, with 16 bases between the two germline ends. The CDR3 contains 13 residues. The germline gives CDR1 MNHNS, CDR2 SASEGT. The CDR3 DNA is TGTGCCAGCAGTGAAGGGGAGACCTCCGGCAAGTTTTTT. Protein: CASSEGETSGKFF.

CDR3 protein: CASGFGAGADTEAFF. As DNA, the CDR3 is TGTGCTAGTGGTTTTGGAGCAGGGGCTGACACTGAAGCTTTCTTT. This sequence joins TRBV12-5 and TRBJ1-1, with D perhaps TRBD1 (6 bases). The V gene lost 3 bases and the J gene lost 3 bases, with 14 bases spanning the gap. Germline CDR1 and CDR2: LGHNT and FRNRAP. The CDR3 contains 15 residues.

J is TRBJ2-4 and V is TRBV4-2, with 10 bases identical to TRBD2. CDR1 and CDR2 from the germline V gene are LGHNA and YNFKEQ. This CDR3 spans 19 amino acids. Trimming took 0 bases from V and 2 from J; bases not matched to a gene: 10. This CDR3 reads CASSQEAAAGGRSKNIQYF. The CDR3 region has the DNA TGTGCCAGCAGCCAAGAGGCTGCAGCGGGGGGGCGGTCCAAAAACATTCAGTACTTC.

The chain is built from TRBV6-5 and TRBJ1-6, with TRBD1 as a possible D gene (5 bases). With 6 bases removed from V and 9 bases from J, the gap between germline ends came to 15 bases. The CDR3 loop spans 14 amino acids. CDR1 and CDR2 (germline): MNHEY, SVGAGI. CDR3 DNA sequence: TGTGCCAGCAGCCCAGGGTTTTTCGGTTCACCCCTCCACTTT. It specifies CASSPGFFGSPLHF.

The chain recombines TRBV2 with TRBJ1-3; no firm D call. There are 14 residues in the CDR3. Trimming took 6 bases from V and 0 from J, leaving 9 bases between them. Germline values: CDR1 SNHLY, CDR2 FYNNEI. The CDR3, as DNA: TGTGCCAGCAGCGGAGGAAACTCTGGAAACACCATATATTTT. Translation gives CASSGGNSGNTIYF. The full variable domain, in which reference TRBV2 and TRBJ1-3 provide the parts outside the CDR3, is EPEVTQTPSHQVTQMGQEVILRCVPISNHLYFYWYRQILGQKVEFLVSFYNNEISEKSEIFDDQFSVERPDGSNFTLKIRSTKLEDSAMYFCASSGGNSGNTIYFGEGSWLTVV.

This clone was counted a few times. The rearrangement uses TRBV25-1 and TRBJ1-2; D is undetermined. This CDR3 is built from 15 residues. V was trimmed by 6 bases and J by 0 bases, leaving 14 bases between them. Germline-derived CDR1 and CDR2 are MGHDK and SYGVNS. CDR3 region: CASREEGGANYGYTF. The CDR3, as DNA: TGTGCCAGCAGGGAGGAGGGTGGAGCTAACTATGGCTACACCTTC.

The J gene is TRBJ2-2, the V gene TRBV5-1, with a weak D call TRBD2 (6 bases). From germline, CDR1 is SGHRS and CDR2 YFSETQ. V was cut by 3 bases and J by 4 bases, with 13 bases left in between. The length of the CDR3 is 15 residues. The CDR3 bases are TGCGCCAGCAGCTCCGGGACTCCGGGCACCGGGGAGCTGTTTTTT. Residues: CASSSGTPGTGELFF.

CDR3 protein: CASSLGAQENAFF. CDR3 bases: TGTGCCAGCAGCTTAGGGGCCCAGGAAAACGCTTTCTTT. The rearrangement links TRBV7-3 to TRBJ1-1; a possible D gene is TRBD1 (5 bases). The CDR3 length is 13 residues. Germline V gene data show CDR1 as SGHTA and CDR2 as FQGTGA. Trimming shortened V by 2 bases and J by 11 bases, and 15 bases separated the two germline ends.

The chain combines TRBV5-1 with TRBJ2-7; 7 bases line up with TRBD2. Trimming at V came to 3 bases and at J to 0 bases, leaving 9 bases not matched to a gene. Looked up from germline, CDR1 is SGHRS and CDR2 is YFSETQ. The CDR3 extends over 16 amino acids. Written as DNA, the CDR3 is TGCGCCAGCAGCTCATACAGCGGGGAGAGCTCCTACGAGCAGTACTTC. Protein product: CASSSYSGESSYEQYF.

The V call is TRBV18, the J call TRBJ2-7; a weak D match, TRBD2 (7 bases). Between the trimmed V and J ends, which lost 3 bases and 9 bases, there was a span of 15 bases. Germline V gene sequence: CDR1 KGHSH, CDR2 LQKENI. CDR3 size: 13 residues. CDR3 sequence reads: CASSPGEGGPQYF. The DNA for the CDR3 is TGTGCCAGCTCACCGGGGGAGGGGGGCCCGCAGTACTTC.

This chain connects TRBV2 to TRBJ2-7; D possibly corresponds to TRBD2 (5 bases). There are 12 residues in the CDR3. Germline V CDR1 and CDR2: SNHLY, FYNNEI. With 6 bases removed from V and 6 bases from J, the gap between germline ends came to 12 bases. The DNA for the CDR3 is TGTGCCAGCAGCGCTACTAGTTTCGAGCAGTACTTC. It codes for CASSATSFEQYF.

This clone was detected once. The chain uses TRBV18 and TRBJ2-4; D is tentatively TRBD1 or TRBD2 (5 bases each). The CDR3 extends over 17 amino acids. CDR1 is KGHSH, CDR2 LQKENI, per germline. With 7 bases removed from V and 0 bases from J, the gap between germline ends came to 19 bases. The CDR3 loop reads CASYGPPGRGAKNIQYF. In DNA, the CDR3 is TGTGCCAGCTACGGGCCGCCGGGACGGGGAGCCAAAAACATTCAGTACTTC.

The chain joins TRBV19 to TRBJ2-1; 9 nucleotides agree with TRBD1. V gave up 6 bases and J gave up 7 bases; unmatched junction bases: 4. CDR3 size: 13 residues. Germline CDR1 LNHDA, CDR2 SQIVND (reference sequence). CDR3 loop: CASSWDRVNEQFF. Here the CDR3 DNA reads TGTGCCAGTAGCTGGGACAGGGTTAATGAGCAGTTCTTC.

About this clone itself: Compared with germline, one end of the junction differs, possibly owing to a read error. The V gene is TRBV2, the J gene TRBJ2-6, with D possibly TRBD1 on 7 matching bases. The CDR3 totals 15 residues. Germline loops: CDR1 SNHLY, CDR2 FYNNEI. CDR3 in DNA: TGTGCCGGCAGGAGGGACAGCACTGGGGCCAACGTCCTGACTTTC. This gives the protein CAGRRDSTGANVLTF.

The chain employs TRBV29-1 and TRBJ2-3, with D maybe TRBD2 (6 bases). This CDR3 has 12 residues. Trimming removed 7 bases from V and 6 bases from J, with 14 bases in between. Germline CDR1 and CDR2: SQVTM and ANQGSEA. CDR3 in amino acids: CSGWEDWDTQYF. The CDR3 bases are TGCAGCGGCTGGGAGGATTGGGATACGCAGTATTTT.

The sample holds one count of this clone. The V call is TRBV9, the J call TRBJ2-1, with unresolved D. Germline V gene lookup returns CDR1 SGDLS and CDR2 YYNGEE. The CDR3 sequence is 14 residues long. V lost 1 base and J lost 3, with 8 bases in between. CDR3 DNA: TGTGCCAGCAGCGTAAGTAGGGACTACAATGAGCAGTTCTTC. Its protein product is CASSVSRDYNEQFF.

This clone was picked up one time. The junction departs from germline at one end; a sequencing error may be responsible. This rearrangement joins TRBV6-5 to TRBJ1-5; the D is unclear. Germline V CDR1 and CDR2: MNHEY, SVGAGI. This CDR3 has 16 residues. In DNA, the CDR3 is TGTGTCAGCAGTTACTTATACACAAATAGCAATCAGCCCCAGCATTTT. This sequence encodes CVSSYLYTNSNQPQHF.

V gene TRBV2 combines with J gene TRBJ1-1; D ambiguous. There are 15 residues in the CDR3. The V end lost 6 bases, the J end lost 4 bases, and 18 bases lay between the germline ends. The germline V gene encodes CDR1 SNHLY and CDR2 FYNNEI. The CDR3 spells CASSPDLDPRTEAFF. CDR3 sequence (DNA): TGTGCCAGCAGCCCTGACCTTGACCCACGCACTGAAGCTTTCTTT.

This rearrangement joins TRBV5-1 to TRBJ2-2; D is uncertain. This CDR3 spans 16 amino acids. V was cut by 1 base and J by 4 bases, with 14 bases left in between. Germline V lookup: CDR1 SGHRS, CDR2 YFSETQ. CDR3 protein: CASSLRSDAGTGELFF. CDR3 DNA: TGCGCCAGCAGCTTGAGGTCCGACGCCGGCACCGGGGAGCTGTTTTTT.

The chain couples TRBV10-2 to TRBJ2-5; 9 nucleotides align to TRBD2. The junction had 8 bases not matched to a gene; V was cut back by 6 bases and J by 3 bases. Germline CDR1 is WSHSY and CDR2 is SAAADI. This CDR3 has 15 residues. CDR3 nucleotide sequence: TGCGCCAGCAGAAGGACTAGCGAGAATGAAGAGACCCAGTACTTC. Translation gives CASRRTSENEETQYF.

The rearrangement joins TRBV6-5 to TRBJ1-1; D ambiguous. The V and J ends lost 7 bases and 0 bases respectively, with 3 bases between them. The CDR3 has 11 amino acids. The V gene's germline CDR1 is MNHEY and CDR2 SVGAGI. CDR3: CASTLNTEAFF. CDR3 DNA sequence: TGTGCCAGCACACTGAACACTGAAGCTTTCTTT.

This rearrangement joins TRBV6-1 to TRBJ2-3, with D maybe TRBD1 (6 bases). Between the trimmed V and J ends, which lost 9 bases and 2 bases, there was a span of 15 bases. CDR1 is MNHNS and CDR2 is SASEGT in the germline V gene. This CDR3 is 14 amino acids long. The CDR3 here is CASYGTPITDTQYF. CDR3 coding DNA: TGTGCCAGTTACGGGACACCTATCACAGATACGCAGTATTTT.

This clone was found once. The chain carries TRBV7-9 and TRBJ2-5; 10 positions agree with TRBD2. CDR1 SEHNR and CDR2 FQNEAQ come from the germline V gene (reference sequence). This CDR3 region has 15 residues. The V gene end was trimmed by 3 bases and the J gene end by 1 base; junction bases not matched to a gene: 2. The CDR3 protein is CASSLGLAIQETQYF. The CDR3 DNA is TGTGCCAGCAGCTTGGGACTAGCGATCCAAGAGACCCAGTACTTC.

J is TRBJ1-4 and V is TRBV18, with a tentative D call TRBD1 (5 bases). The V gene's germline CDR1 is KGHSH and CDR2 LQKENI. Trimming stripped 2 bases from V and 4 bases from J, with 11 bases between. This CDR3 region has 15 residues. CDR3 bases: TGTGCCAGCTCACCAATGGTGGGGCGTAATGAAAAACTGTTTTTT. Protein product: CASSPMVGRNEKLFF.

The chain uses TRBV6-5 and TRBJ1-1; no definite D call. The CDR3 runs to 13 residues. Germline CDR1 and CDR2: MNHEY and SVGAGI. Trimming took 5 bases from V and 0 from J, leaving 7 bases between them. In nucleotides, the CDR3 is TGTGCCAGCAGTCGGATACTGAACACTGAAGCTTTCTTT. As protein: CASSRILNTEAFF.

The V call is TRBV11-2, the J call TRBJ2-7; D call uncertain. CDR1 is SGHAT and CDR2 is FQNNGV in the germline V gene. The CDR3 covers 14 residues. The V and J ends lost 3 bases and 0 bases respectively, with 9 bases between them. This chain's CDR3 is CASSLDNNSYEQYF. DNA for the CDR3: TGTGCCAGCAGCTTGGATAACAACTCCTACGAGCAGTACTTC.

The chain recombines TRBV7-9 with TRBJ2-3; tentatively, D is TRBD1 or TRBD2 (5 bases each). This CDR3 contains 14 residues. CDR1 SEHNR and CDR2 FQNEAQ come from the germline V gene (reference sequence). V was trimmed by 1 base and J by 5 bases, leaving 10 bases between them. As DNA, the CDR3 is TGTGCCAGCAGCTTAGAGACGAGGGGAGATACGCAGTATTTT. Translated: CASSLETRGDTQYF.

V and J are TRBV5-4 and TRBJ2-2, with D tentatively TRBD2 (5 bases). CDR1 and CDR2 from the germline V gene are SGHNT and YYREEE (reference sequence). The CDR3 is made up of 15 amino acids. Trimming stripped 2 bases from V and 4 bases from J, with 12 bases between. The CDR3 spells CASSFRGSSTGELFF. CDR3 sequence (DNA): TGTGCCAGCAGCTTTAGAGGGAGCAGCACCGGGGAGCTGTTTTTT.